Below, 23 T cell receptor beta chains from the same sample are listed, as sequenced in a study of blood T cell repertoires in COVID-19 (dated by TCRdb to 2018 to 2021). Library method: the immunoSEQ multiplex PCR assay. TCRdb obtained this table from immuneACCESS and retained in-frame rearrangements with V and J assigned. These tables miss some clones; where compared with another copy, unresolved V genes account for less than half of the shortfall, and the remainder is unexplained. This sample has about 180,000 clones in its table, and approximately 88% of those were observed once. The ten largest clones add up to roughly 3.7% of the sample. Input material: peripheral blood. These receptors were collected from a woman aged 25 to 39 with acute or convalescent COVID-19.

The chain uses TRBV28 and TRBJ1-5; D is possibly TRBD1 (5 bases). The V gene lost 6 bases and the J gene lost 6 bases, with 15 bases spanning the gap. CDR1 and CDR2 from the germline V gene are MDHEN and SYDVKM. CDR3 length equals 14 residues. CDR3 in amino acids: CASSPGWLGQPQHF. The CDR3 DNA reads TGTGCCAGCAGCCCAGGGTGGTTGGGTCAGCCCCAGCATTTT.

The J gene is TRBJ2-3, the V gene TRBV7-8, with 11 bases identical to TRBD2. The CDR3 sequence is 16 residues long. V lost 6 bases and J lost 5; bases outside the gene matches: 10. Germline V gene lookup returns CDR1 SGHVS and CDR2 FQNEAQ. CDR3 sequence: CASSIGRLAGGDTQYF. DNA for the CDR3: TGTGCCAGCAGTATTGGCCGGCTAGCGGGAGGAGATACGCAGTATTTT.

The CDR3 loop reads CASSASGGTGELFF. The CDR3 DNA is TGTGCCAGCAGCGCCTCCGGGGGCACCGGGGAGCTGTTTTTT. The chain has TRBV9 and TRBJ2-2, with D possibly matching TRBD2 (6 bases). The V end lost 3 bases, the J end lost 4 bases, and 10 bases lay between the germline ends. This CDR3 comprises 14 residues. Germline CDR1 SGDLS, CDR2 YYNGEE.

This chain links TRBV14 with TRBJ2-5, with 8 bases lining up with TRBD1. Per the germline V gene, CDR1 is SGHDN and CDR2 is FVKESK. This CDR3 is 13 amino acids long. The trim removed 4 bases at V and 5 bases at J, leaving 3 bases unmatched. Here the CDR3 DNA reads TGTGCCAGCAGCCCAGGGGGCCCGGAGACCCAGTACTTC. Translating gives CASSPGGPETQYF.

The gene calls are TRBV28 and TRBJ1-2, with D perhaps TRBD1 (5 bases). Trimming shortened V by 6 bases and J by 11 bases, and 16 bases separated the two germline ends. The CDR3 is 12 residues long. CDR1 is MDHEN, CDR2 SYDVKM, per germline. CDR3 nucleotide sequence: TGTGCCAGCAGCTACAACAGGATAGTATACACCTTC. This gives the protein CASSYNRIVYTF.

V is TRBV5-1 and J is TRBJ1-4; tentatively, D is TRBD1 (6 bases). The germline V gene encodes CDR1 SGHRS and CDR2 YFSETQ. Between the trimmed V and J ends, which lost 5 bases and 2 bases, there was a span of 7 bases. The CDR3 spans 13 residues. CDR3 amino acids: CASRRGTNEKLFF. CDR3 nucleotide sequence: TGCGCCAGCAGAAGGGGGACTAATGAAAAACTGTTTTTT.

The chain has TRBV2 and TRBJ1-5, with D maybe TRBD1 (5 bases). This CDR3 region has 14 residues. V was pared by 3 bases and J by 0 bases, with 6 bases between. Germline CDR1 is SNHLY and CDR2 is FYNNEI. CDR3 loop: CASSDRDSNQPQHF. As DNA, the CDR3 is TGTGCCAGCAGTGACAGGGATAGCAATCAGCCCCAGCATTTT.

The rearrangement uses TRBV18 and TRBJ2-1; no definite D call. The CDR3 totals 14 residues. From germline, CDR1 is KGHSH and CDR2 LQKENI. V was shortened by 3 bases and J by 0 bases, with 6 bases between the two germline ends. The DNA of the CDR3 is TGTGCCAGCTCACCTGGAGCCTCCTACAATGAGCAGTTCTTC. Translating it yields CASSPGASYNEQFF. The variable domain in full, with the rest retrieved from reference TRBV18 and TRBJ2-1, is NAGVMQNPRHLVRRRGQEARLRCSPMKGHSHVYWYRQLPEEGLKFMVYLQKENIIDESGMPKERFSAEFPKEGPSILRIQQVVRGDSAAYFCASSPGASYNEQFFGPGTRLTVL.

The gene calls are TRBV5-1 and TRBJ2-2; D unclear. Trimming removed 0 bases at V and 2 bases at J, with 8 bases between. Germline V gene data show CDR1 as SGHRS and CDR2 as YFSETQ. The length of the CDR3 is 15 residues. The CDR3: CASSLEALNTGELFF. The CDR3 DNA is TGCGCCAGCAGCTTGGAGGCACTAAACACCGGGGAGCTGTTTTTT.

The chain uses TRBV10-3 and TRBJ1-2, with TRBD1 as a possible D gene (6 bases). CDR1 is ENHRY and CDR2 is SYGVKD in the germline V gene. V lost 4 bases to trimming and J lost 4 bases, with 10 bases between them. The CDR3 spans 13 residues. CDR3 in DNA: TGTGCCATCAGTGGGCAGGGGAGCTATGGCTACACCTTC. Its protein is CAISGQGSYGYTF.

The genes are TRBV6-5 and TRBJ1-1; D is possibly TRBD1 (5 bases). Germline V gene sequence: CDR1 MNHEY, CDR2 SVGAGI. V lost 4 bases, J lost 1 base, and 13 bases lay in between. This CDR3 is 15 amino acids long. CDR3 amino acids: CASSSLGVGNTEAFF. The DNA for the CDR3 is TGTGCCAGCAGTTCCCTAGGGGTGGGGAACACTGAAGCTTTCTTT.

This clone came up once. The chain recombines TRBV2 with TRBJ2-7; 8 nucleotides line up with TRBD1. The length of the CDR3 is 12 residues. With 6 bases clipped from V and 7 bases from J, the junction kept 5 bases outside the gene matches. Germline loops: CDR1 SNHLY, CDR2 FYNNEI. The CDR3 region is CASSRDRLEQYF. In nucleotides, the CDR3 is TGTGCCAGCAGCCGGGACAGGCTTGAGCAGTACTTC.

The V gene is TRBV4-2, the J gene TRBJ2-1; the match to TRBD2 covers 11 bases. Unmatched junction bases numbered 6, after V lost 4 bases and J lost 4 bases. This CDR3 has 16 amino acids. In germline, CDR1 is LGHNA, CDR2 YNFKEQ. CDR3 sequence: CASSPQLAGVYNEQFF. As DNA, the CDR3 is TGTGCCAGCAGCCCACAACTAGCGGGAGTTTACAATGAGCAGTTCTTC.

The chain joins TRBV2 to TRBJ1-5, with D perhaps matching TRBD1 (5 bases). The CDR3 extends over 15 amino acids. Trimming removed 4 bases at V and 11 bases at J, with 21 bases between. The germline gives CDR1 SNHLY, CDR2 FYNNEI. The CDR3 bases are TGTGCCAGCAGTGTTCATCTTTCGAGGCGGGGGGCCCAGCATTTT. It is translated as CASSVHLSRRGAQHF.

The J gene is TRBJ1-3, the V gene TRBV7-2, with D uncertain. The ends were cut back, 5 bases at V and 0 bases at J, with 11 bases in the middle. The CDR3 sequence is 15 residues long. CDR1 is SGHTA, CDR2 FQGNSA, per germline. As DNA, the CDR3 is TGTGCCAGCAGCCCTCTAGCCAGCTCTGGAAACACCATATATTTT. Residues: CASSPLASSGNTIYF.

V gene TRBV5-4 combines with J gene TRBJ1-5, with D uncertain. The germline CDR1 and CDR2 sequences are SGHNT and YYREEE (reference sequence). Deletions cut 4 bases from V and 5 bases from J, with 13 bases between. The CDR3 runs 14 residues. CDR3 coding DNA: TGTGCCAGCAGCCCCTCCCCCAGCGATCAGCCCCAGCATTTT. Translation: CASSPSPSDQPQHF.

The chain is built from TRBV20-1 and TRBJ2-7; 7 bases are a match to TRBD2. The CDR3 consists of 13 residues. Germline CDR1 and CDR2: DFQATT and SNEGSKA (reference sequence). V shed 3 bases and J 4 bases; nucleotides not matched to a gene: 6. For the CDR3, the DNA is TGCAGTGCTAGTTCGGGAGGAGAGTACGAGCAGTACTTC. Protein sequence: CSASSGGEYEQYF.

This clone was seen only once. The chain uses TRBV7-9 and TRBJ2-1; D remains ambiguous. This CDR3 is 12 amino acids long. Germline V gene data show CDR1 as SEHNR and CDR2 as FQNEAQ (reference sequence). With 10 bases removed from V and 4 bases from J, the gap between germline ends came to 11 bases. DNA for the CDR3: TGTGCCATCACGGTCGTGTACAATGAGCAGTTCTTC. As protein: CAITVVYNEQFF.

This sequence joins TRBV30 and TRBJ2-3; 12 bases line up with TRBD2. Germline V gene data show CDR1 as GTSNPN and CDR2 as SVGIG (reference sequence). The CDR3 sequence is 15 residues long. V was pared by 1 base and J by 4 bases, with 3 bases of the junction left unmatched. The CDR3 loop is CAWSGLAGGPDTQYF. The CDR3 DNA follows: TGTGCCTGGAGTGGGCTAGCGGGAGGGCCAGATACGCAGTATTTT.

The J gene is TRBJ1-1, the V gene TRBV5-1, with TRBD1 matching 7 bases. CDR3 length equals 15 residues. J gave up 1 base and V 0 bases, and 3 bases lay outside the gene matches. Germline CDR1 reads SGHRS; CDR2 reads YFSETQ. The CDR3 is CASSLDGQANTEAFF. The DNA of the CDR3 is TGCGCCAGCAGCTTGGACGGACAGGCGAACACTGAAGCTTTCTTT.

The CDR3 loop is CASNSGRALFF. In DNA, the CDR3 is TGCGCCAGCAACAGCGGGAGGGCCCTCTTCTTC. The chain recombines TRBV10-1 with TRBJ2-1; TRBD2 aligns across 10 bases. The CDR3 contains 11 residues. Germline CDR1 WNHNN, CDR2 SYGVQD (reference sequence). V shed 7 bases, J shed 16 bases, and the junction held 7 bases outside the gene matches.

CDR3 coding DNA: TGCGCCAGCGGGCAGGAATATATGTCAGAGCAGTACTTC. Its translation: CASGQEYMSEQYF. The chain joins TRBV5-1 to TRBJ2-7; D is uncertain. The V and J ends lost 7 bases and 7 bases respectively, with 18 bases between them. From germline, CDR1 is SGHRS and CDR2 YFSETQ. The CDR3 spans 13 residues.

This chain connects TRBV10-3 to TRBJ2-1; 13 nucleotides match TRBD2. CDR3 length equals 17 residues. In germline, CDR1 is ENHRY, CDR2 SYGVKD. V trimming: 4 bases; J trimming: 6 bases; junction bases outside the gene matches: 9. The CDR3 region has the DNA TGTGCCATCAGTGGGGGGTCGGGACTAGCGGGGATCAATGAGCAGTTCTTC. The encoded protein is CAISGGSGLAGINEQFF.